This TCR beta chain was identified in a study of technical replicates of blood from several donors. Clones were read by immunoSEQ multiplex PCR, and TCRdb kept only the in-frame ones, dropping some. This repertoire shows under 95,000 clones, approximately 92% found once; its top ten account for under 0.45%. Sequencing was performed on T cells isolated from PBMCs. The TCR was taken from a human donor in good health.

The CDR3 loop reads CASTRDSSGNTIYF. CDR3 DNA sequence: TGTGCCAGTACCAGAGACAGCTCTGGAAACACCATATATTTT. V is TRBV19 and J is TRBJ1-3; possibly TRBD1 for D (5 bases). Trimming pared 7 bases from V and 0 bases from J, leaving 10 bases between. The CDR3 is 14 amino acids. Germline CDR1 is LNHDA and CDR2 is SQIVND (reference sequence).